What follows are 4 T cell receptor beta chains derived from one specimen sequenced in a study of control samples from healthy donors and cancer patients (TCRdb year 2020). Library preparation used the immunoSEQ multiplex PCR assay. TCRdb's version of the immuneACCESS table is confined to in-frame rearrangements and falls short of the full clone set. An unresolved V gene accounts for under half of the shortfall where checked; the remainder is of unknown origin. Recorded for this sample are just over 80,000 clones; about nine tenths of them occurred a single time. The ten largest clones represent around 6% of the sample. Sequenced material: blood. All receptors derive from a man in his fifties or sixties in good health.

The chain combines TRBV14 with TRBJ2-1, with D possibly TRBD2 on 6 matching bases. CDR1 and CDR2 (germline): SGHDN, FVKESK. The CDR3 has 17 amino acids. V was pared by 0 bases and J by 0 bases, with 12 bases between. In DNA form, the CDR3 reads TGTGCCAGCAGCCAAGAATCGGGGACTCACTCCTACAATGAGCAGTTCTTC. Translated: CASSQESGTHSYNEQFF.

The rearrangement joins TRBV14 to TRBJ1-2; D is unresolved. Germline V gene sequence: CDR1 SGHDN, CDR2 FVKESK. The CDR3 has 12 residues. Deletions cut 5 bases from V and 8 bases from J, with 12 bases between. The CDR3 protein is CASSSWSGGYTF. The CDR3 bases are TGTGCCAGCAGCTCTTGGAGCGGAGGCTACACCTTC.

J is TRBJ2-1 and V is TRBV5-4; no firm D call. Trimming removed 1 base at V and 4 bases at J, with 6 bases between. Germline lookup yields CDR1 SGHNT and CDR2 YYREEE (reference sequence). The CDR3 runs to 13 residues. The CDR3 spells CASSLPGYNEQFF. The CDR3, as DNA: TGTGCCAGCAGCTTGCCCGGATACAATGAGCAGTTCTTC.

This clone was seen only a few times. The chain has TRBV7-9 and TRBJ2-2, with a weak D call TRBD2 (5 bases). The V gene lost 4 bases and the J gene lost 4 bases, with 13 bases spanning the gap. The CDR3 consists of 15 residues. Looked up from germline, CDR1 is SEHNR and CDR2 is FQNEAQ (reference sequence). The CDR3: CASSSVTSPTGELFF. For the CDR3, the DNA is TGTGCCAGCAGCTCCGTTACTAGTCCCACCGGGGAGCTGTTTTTT.